This is a list of T cell receptor beta chains from one sample in a study of blood T cell repertoires in COVID-19. Repertoires were generated with immunoSEQ multiplex PCR, while TCRdb's copy carries only in-frame clones and drops some. The table lists 280,000 or so clones, less than 85% of them singletons. Sequencing was carried out using PBMCs or T cells enriched from blood (not recorded which). These receptors came from a woman between 45 and 65 years old who had recovered from COVID-19. The CDR3 runs from the conserved cysteine through the conserved F or W. A D gene is named only where the DNA matches it firmly. Clone size, where shown, is once, few, many, or a class for clones that have expanded.

DNA	CDR3	D	V	J	size
TGTGCCAGCAGTGAATCGGGACAGATGACAGATACGCAGTATTTT	CASSESGQMTDTQYF	TRBD1	TRBV6-1	TRBJ2-3	.
TGTGCCAGCAGCCTAACTAGCGGGGGGCGCGATACGCAGTATTTT	CASSLTSGGRDTQYF	TRBD2	TRBV7-9	TRBJ2-3	.
TGTGCCAGCGGTGGGGGAGGTAAAAACGAGCAGTACTTC	CASGGGGKNEQYF	.	TRBV21-1	TRBJ2-7	.
TGTGCCAGCAGCTCAGAGGGCTCCTACGAGCAGTACTTC	CASSSEGSYEQYF	.	TRBV7-9	TRBJ2-7	.
TGCGCCAGCAGCACGCTAGGGACAGCGAACACTGAAGCTTTCTTT	CASSTLGTANTEAFF	TRBD1	TRBV5-1	TRBJ1-1	.
TGTGCCAGCAGCAAGACGGACAGGGGGAAGTCCTACGAGCAGTACTTC	CASSKTDRGKSYEQYF	.	TRBV21-1	TRBJ2-7	.
TGTGCCAGCAGACATAGCGGGACTAGCACAGATACGCAGTATTTT	CASRHSGTSTDTQYF	TRBD2	TRBV7-9	TRBJ2-3	once
TGCGCCAGCAGCCAGGCGGCTGGAGGGGGGGGATCCCAAGAGACCCAGTACTTC	CASSQAAGGGGSQETQYF	.	TRBV4-1	TRBJ2-5	.
TGTGCCAGCAGTCCCACGGGGAGGCAAGAGACCCAGTACTTC	CASSPTGRQETQYF	.	TRBV7-9	TRBJ2-5	once
TGTGCCAGCAGCTCCTTTAGGGGGGGCTGGGAGCAGTACTTC	CASSSFRGGWEQYF	.	TRBV7-2	TRBJ2-7	.
TGTGCCAGCAGCTCGCTCGCGGGGAGGGAAACTGAAGCTTTCTTT	CASSSLAGRETEAFF	.	TRBV7-9	TRBJ1-1	.
TGTGCCTGGAGTCGGGGTTCAACTAATGAAAAACTGTTTTTT	CAWSRGSTNEKLFF	.	TRBV30	TRBJ1-4	.
TGTGCCAGCTCAGTCGGTTCCCTGAGCTCTGGAAACACCATATATTTT	CASSVGSLSSGNTIYF	.	TRBV18	TRBJ1-3	.
TGCGCCAGCAGTGAGGGACAGACCTTCAATGAGCAGTTCTTC	CASSEGQTFNEQFF	.	TRBV10-2	TRBJ2-1	.
TGTGCCAGCAGCCCCGCGGGCGGACCGAACACTGAAGCTTTCTTT	CASSPAGGPNTEAFF	.	TRBV7-9	TRBJ1-1	once
TGTGCCAGTAGTGTCGGACAGGGGATCACTGAAGCTTTCTTT	CASSVGQGITEAFF	TRBD1	TRBV19	TRBJ1-1	.
TGTGCCAGCGTGGACAGCGCAACTAATGAAAAACTGTTTTTT	CASVDSATNEKLFF	.	TRBV19	TRBJ1-4	.
TGCGCCAGCAGTGAGCAGCAACAGGGGGCGTCCTATAATTCACCCCTCCACTTT	CASSEQQQGASYNSPLHF	TRBD1	TRBV10-2	TRBJ1-6	.
TGTGCCAGCAGCCGTCGGACAGCGTACCAAGAGACCCAGTACTTC	CASSRRTAYQETQYF	.	TRBV5-6	TRBJ2-5	.
TGTGCCAGTAGTACGACAGGGGGAACTAATGAAAAACTGTTTTTT	CASSTTGGTNEKLFF	TRBD1	TRBV19	TRBJ1-4	.
TGTGCCAGTAGTATCTCGGGGGGGGCTAGAGAGACCCAGTACTTC	CASSISGGARETQYF	TRBD2	TRBV19	TRBJ2-5	many
TGTGCCAGCAGCTACGTCGGGGGACAGGGCGTCAGAAACACCATATATTTT	CASSYVGGQGVRNTIYF	TRBD1	TRBV5-6	TRBJ1-3	.
TGTGCCAGCAGCTTGGTCCAGGGGGCGGGAGAGCAGTACTTC	CASSLVQGAGEQYF	TRBD1	TRBV5-4	TRBJ2-7	.
TGTGCCAGCAGTTTATCCGGGGGAGGTAATGAAAAACTGTTTTTT	CASSLSGGGNEKLFF	.	TRBV27	TRBJ1-4	.
TGTGCCAGCAGTTTGAGATCCGGAGAGACCCAGTACTTC	CASSLRSGETQYF	.	TRBV12-3/TRBV12-4	TRBJ2-5	.
TGTGCCAGCAGGGGACAGGGATATCAGCCCCAGCATTTT	CASRGQGYQPQHF	TRBD1	TRBV2	TRBJ1-5	.
TGTGCCAGCAGTACGGGACACCAAGGAAACACCATATATTTT	CASSTGHQGNTIYF	.	TRBV6-5	TRBJ1-3	.
TGTGCCAGCAGTAGCCCAGGGATGGAGACCCAGTACTTC	CASSSPGMETQYF	.	TRBV5-4	TRBJ2-5	.
TGCGCCAGCAGTCGAACAGGGTTCACTGAAGCTTTCTTT	CASSRTGFTEAFF	.	TRBV10-1	TRBJ1-1	.
TGTGCCAGTAGTACTCGTAGCGGGGTTTGGACGCAGTATTTT	CASSTRSGVWTQYF	TRBD2	TRBV19	TRBJ2-3	.
TGCGCCAGCAGTGAGGGCGGGCAGTTCTTC	CASSEGGQFF	.	TRBV10-2	TRBJ2-1	.
TGTGCCTGGAGCCCGGGAGGGGGGAGTGGTACAGATACGCAGTATTTT	CAWSPGGGSGTDTQYF	TRBD2	TRBV30	TRBJ2-3	.
TGTGCCAGCTCACCGACAGGGGAGAACACTGAAGCTTTCTTT	CASSPTGENTEAFF	TRBD1	TRBV18	TRBJ1-1	.
TGTGCCAGCAGCACAACTGTGGCGGGGGGTCAAGAGACCCAGTACTTC	CASSTTVAGGQETQYF	TRBD2	TRBV7-6	TRBJ2-5	.
TGCGCCAGCAGCCGACCCGGGCAGGGGGACGATGAAAAACTGTTTTTT	CASSRPGQGDDEKLFF	TRBD1	TRBV4-1	TRBJ1-4	once
TGTGCCAGCAGTAGCACGGGGGGGCAGGATGAGCAGTTCTTC	CASSSTGGQDEQFF	TRBD2	TRBV7-3	TRBJ2-1	.
TGTGCCAGCAGCCAAATAGCGGATGAAGCCAAAAACATTCAGTACTTC	CASSQIADEAKNIQYF	.	TRBV3-1/TRBV3-2	TRBJ2-4	.
TGCGCCAGCAGCATAACCCCGGGACAGGGCGAAGCTTTCTTT	CASSITPGQGEAFF	TRBD1	TRBV5-1	TRBJ1-1	many
TGTGCCAGCAGCCAAGAGTTTCTTAGCTCTGGAAACACCATATATTTT	CASSQEFLSSGNTIYF	.	TRBV4-2	TRBJ1-3	.
TGTGCCAGCAGCCCCAGTCGGGTTGGTTCACCCCTCCACTTT	CASSPSRVGSPLHF	.	TRBV7-6	TRBJ1-6	once
TGCGCCAGCAGCCAAGGCGGTAGGGGCACTGAAGCTTTCTTT	CASSQGGRGTEAFF	.	TRBV4-3	TRBJ1-1	.
TGTGCCAGCAGCTCAGACAGGGGATGGGGACTTAACTATGGCTACACCTTC	CASSSDRGWGLNYGYTF	TRBD1	TRBV7-2	TRBJ1-2	.
TGTGCCAGCAGCCATACAGCTGGGGGAAACACCATATATTTT	CASSHTAGGNTIYF	.	TRBV3-1/TRBV3-2	TRBJ1-3	once
TGTGCCAGCAGCTTAGATCGGGTCGCTACAGGCTCCTACGAGCAGTACTTC	CASSLDRVATGSYEQYF	.	TRBV11-2	TRBJ2-7	.
TGCGCCAGCAGCCAAGTCCGTATTAATTCACCCCTCCACTTT	CASSQVRINSPLHF	.	TRBV4-3	TRBJ1-6	.
TGTGCCAGCAGCCCACTGGGGGGTTTTAATGAAAAACTGTTTTTT	CASSPLGGFNEKLFF	.	TRBV14	TRBJ1-4	.
TGTGCCAGCAGACAGGGGGTCTTAGATCCGAACACTGAAGCTTTCTTT	CASRQGVLDPNTEAFF	TRBD1	TRBV7-2	TRBJ1-1	.
TGTGCCAGCAGCTTCACATCCTCGGGAAGAGGCACTGAAGCTTTCTTT	CASSFTSSGRGTEAFF	.	TRBV11-2	TRBJ1-1	.